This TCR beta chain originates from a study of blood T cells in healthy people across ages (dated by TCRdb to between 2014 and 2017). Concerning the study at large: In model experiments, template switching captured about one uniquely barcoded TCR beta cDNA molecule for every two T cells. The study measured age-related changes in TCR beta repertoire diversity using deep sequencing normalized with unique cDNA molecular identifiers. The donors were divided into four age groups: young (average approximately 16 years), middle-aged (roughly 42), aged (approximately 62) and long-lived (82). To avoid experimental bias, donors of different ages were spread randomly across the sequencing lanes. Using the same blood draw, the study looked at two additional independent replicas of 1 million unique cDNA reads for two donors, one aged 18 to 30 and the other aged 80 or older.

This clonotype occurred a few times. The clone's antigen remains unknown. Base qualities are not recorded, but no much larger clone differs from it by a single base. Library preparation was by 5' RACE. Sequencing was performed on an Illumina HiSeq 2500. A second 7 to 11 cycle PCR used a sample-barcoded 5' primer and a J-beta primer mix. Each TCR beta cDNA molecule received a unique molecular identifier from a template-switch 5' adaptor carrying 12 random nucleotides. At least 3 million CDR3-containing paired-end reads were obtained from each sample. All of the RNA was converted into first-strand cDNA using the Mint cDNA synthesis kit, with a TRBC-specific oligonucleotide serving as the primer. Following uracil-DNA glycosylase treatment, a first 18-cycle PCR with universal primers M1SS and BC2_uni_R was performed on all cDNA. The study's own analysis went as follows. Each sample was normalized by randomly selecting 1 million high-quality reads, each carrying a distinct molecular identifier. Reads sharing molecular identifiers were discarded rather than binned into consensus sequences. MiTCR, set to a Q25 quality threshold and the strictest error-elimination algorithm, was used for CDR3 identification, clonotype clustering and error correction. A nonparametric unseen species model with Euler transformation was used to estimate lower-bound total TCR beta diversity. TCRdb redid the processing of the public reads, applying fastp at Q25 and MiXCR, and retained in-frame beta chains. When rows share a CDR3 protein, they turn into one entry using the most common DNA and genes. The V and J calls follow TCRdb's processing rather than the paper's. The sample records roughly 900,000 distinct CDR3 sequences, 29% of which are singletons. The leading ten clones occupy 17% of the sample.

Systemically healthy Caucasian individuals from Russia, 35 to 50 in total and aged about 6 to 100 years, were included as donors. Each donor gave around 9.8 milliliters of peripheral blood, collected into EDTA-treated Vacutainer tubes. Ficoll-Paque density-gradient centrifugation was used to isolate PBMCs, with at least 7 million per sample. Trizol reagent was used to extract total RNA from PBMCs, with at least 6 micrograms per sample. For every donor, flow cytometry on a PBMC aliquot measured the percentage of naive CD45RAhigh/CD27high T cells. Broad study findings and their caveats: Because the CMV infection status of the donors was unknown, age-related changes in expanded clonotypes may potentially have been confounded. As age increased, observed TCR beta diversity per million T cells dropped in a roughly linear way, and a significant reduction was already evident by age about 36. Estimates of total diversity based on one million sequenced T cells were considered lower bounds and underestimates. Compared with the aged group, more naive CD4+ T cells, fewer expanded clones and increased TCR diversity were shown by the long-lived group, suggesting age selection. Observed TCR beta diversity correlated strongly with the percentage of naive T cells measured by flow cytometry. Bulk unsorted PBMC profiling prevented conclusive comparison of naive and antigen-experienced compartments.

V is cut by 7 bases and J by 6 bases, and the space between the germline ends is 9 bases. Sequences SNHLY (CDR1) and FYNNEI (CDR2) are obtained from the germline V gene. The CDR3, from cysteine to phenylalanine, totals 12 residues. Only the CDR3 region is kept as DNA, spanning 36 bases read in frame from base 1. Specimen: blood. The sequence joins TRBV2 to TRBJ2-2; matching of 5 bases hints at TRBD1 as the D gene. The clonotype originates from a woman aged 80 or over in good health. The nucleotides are TGTGCCAGCACTCAGGGCTCCGGGGAGCTGTTTTTT. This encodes CASTQGSGELFF.